This T cell receptor beta chain was recorded in a study of blood T cell repertoires in COVID-19. About the research overall: Sites in the United States, Italy and Spain provided acute and convalescent COVID-19 samples. From T cells, B-cell-depleted T cells, or PBMCs came the material, which was cDNA or gDNA.

The CDR3 extends over 15 amino acids. The germline gives CDR1 LNHDA, CDR2 SQIVND (reference sequence). V was pared by 5 bases and J by 5 bases, with 7 bases of the junction left unmatched. In the original workflow: Quantification of nucleated cells was approximated via reference gene primer amplification. The table came from immunoSEQ multiplex PCR; TCRdb's copy has only in-frame clones and leaves some out. D and trimming were read from the DNA, whereas the V and J calls and clone size are those reported in that table. The data hold 300,000 or so clones, with around four fifths observed a single time.

This clonotype originated in a woman aged 50 to 60 with acute or convalescent COVID-19. This rearrangement joins TRBV19 to TRBJ1-4; 8 positions match TRBD1. The specimen sequenced was peripheral blood. CDR3 in DNA: TGTGCCAGTAGTCCCACCCAGGGGGCCAATGAAAAACTGTTTTTT. It yields the protein CASSPTQGANEKLFF.